The rows below give T cell receptor beta chains drawn from one sample of a study of T cells in Graves' hyperthyroidism and ophthalmopathy. TCRdb reprocessed the multiplex PCR reads with MiXCR, giving one entry per CDR3 protein. The repertoire includes roughly 240,000 distinct CDR3 sequences, less than 20% of them detected once, and around 30% sits in the top ten. Sequencing used blood. The receptors were sampled from a woman aged 18-29 years with Graves' ophthalmopathy. CDR3s leave out the opening cysteine and the closing phenylalanine or tryptophan.

TRBV6-1 | ASTHRQGNSPLH
TRBV2 | ASNLAGGSYEQY
TRBV28 | ASSARLAGGYVQF
TRBV6-2/TRBV6-3 | ASSPSGLVSASNEQF
TRBV3-1 | ASSRTGIGYGYT
TRBV6-5 | ASSYTTSGRANEQY
TRBV19 | ASSIGTGGLSPLH
TRBV2 | ASGAANSPLH
TRBV28 | ASSFTGELF
TRBV7-9 | ASSLVQGAGTEAF
TRBV3-1 | ASSQPGQGIGEQF
TRBV2 | ASSVRQGDITEAF
TRBV30 | AWSAAGLADAEQF
TRBV28 | ASSSRPSPPGR
TRBV18 | ASSRIFQETQY
TRBV14 | ASSQQGNYGYT
TRBV10-3 | AISEGQVGYGYT
TRBV3-1 | ASSARTSGRVAGELF
TRBV10-3 | ATSGGTDSPLH
TRBV5-1 | ASSLVQDHSPLH
TRBV5-8 | ASSSGLATSTDTQY
TRBV28 | ASSPYGGSSYEQY
TRBV18 | ASSPQSQSTDTQY
TRBV28 | ASSSRDRVDEAF
TRBV29-1 | SVEDRTGTSGRYEQF
TRBV20-1 | SATEETGGGKLF
TRBV4-1 | ASSRGESTDTQY
TRBV2 | ASSGGGLAGGTDTQY
TRBV29-1 | SVLEDNRAYEQY
TRBV9 | ASSITAGGIYGYT
TRBV6-2/TRBV6-3 | ASKPLEQF
TRBV28 | ASSLPRGQGGETQY
TRBV18 | ASSPGGVNQPQH
TRBV6-2/TRBV6-3 | ASAQGGLSGYA
TRBV3-1 | ASSPDRVEISSEAF
TRBV7-2 | ASSPTSGTLVGTEAF
TRBV28 | ASSRHRTSGRTTDTQY
TRBV4-1 | ASSQDGGRVDPEAF
TRBV12-3/TRBV12-4 | ASSRIRLNTEAF
TRBV7-2 | ASSLRLAGPPTDTQY
TRBV4-1 | ASSQPRTGYDQPQH
TRBV5-6 | ASSLGTARAETQY
TRBV11-2 | ASSLDWNTEAF
TRBV5-4 | ASSALQGMTSDDVLT
TRBV7-2 | ASSGRQGYSYEQY
TRBV10-3 | AISEFGQGSYEQY
TRBV29-1 | SVGTGGTNTEAF
TRBV27 | ASSPSWGKATYEQY
TRBV11-2 | ASSFSGTGELF
TRBV30 | AWSVVGVRDTQY
TRBV6-1 | ASITRSRGEKLF
TRBV7-9 | ASSPRDKEDTQY
TRBV9 | ASSGGGYNEQF
TRBV28 | GTRYMNTEAF
TRBV20-1 | SARTGENSPLH
TRBV11-2 | ASSPGTSGAQQY
TRBV27 | ASSLWGGTGGAIRTGELF
TRBV19 | ASSFGGRGGNEQF
TRBV6-1 | ASSERRYYNQPQH
TRBV30 | AWKAGNSYNEQF